These 4 T cell receptor beta chains were sequenced from one sample in a study of cytomegalovirus exposure and HLA in healthy donors. PCR was performed using 60 Vbeta and 13 Jbeta primers. Produced via immunoSEQ multiplex PCR; TCRdb's table is partial and in-frame only. Here the sample spans 87,000 or so clones, about 75% being singletons. Input material: PBMCs. The receptor set was obtained from a woman in her forties in good health and CMV-seronegative.

As DNA, the CDR3 is TGTGCCAGCAGTTACCCGGTAGGGGGAAACTCCTACGAGCAGTACTTC. Amino acid sequence: CASSYPVGGNSYEQYF. The chain employs TRBV6-5 and TRBJ2-7, with D possibly matching TRBD1 (6 bases). V gave up 2 bases and J gave up 0 bases, with 14 bases separating them. Looked up from germline, CDR1 is MNHEY and CDR2 is SVGAGI. The CDR3 extends over 16 amino acids.

This clone turned up a few times. The gene calls are TRBV6-6 and TRBJ1-2, with no clear D. The germline V gene encodes CDR1 MNHNY and CDR2 SVGAGI (reference sequence). This CDR3 has 16 amino acids. The ends were cut back, 2 bases at V and 4 bases at J, with 17 bases in the middle. The CDR3 protein is CASSYASVGDGYGYTF. For the CDR3, the DNA is TGTGCCAGCAGTTACGCTTCCGTGGGAGACGGCTATGGCTACACCTTC.

The J gene is TRBJ2-6, the V gene TRBV5-4; D may be TRBD2 (7 bases). Deletions cut 5 bases from V and 2 bases from J, with 14 bases between. CDR1 is SGHNT and CDR2 is YYREEE in the germline V gene (reference sequence). This CDR3 is 16 amino acids long. The CDR3 region has the DNA TGTGCCAGCAGAAACGGGGGGCGAGCTGGGGCCAACGTCCTGACTTTC. Translation gives CASRNGGRAGANVLTF.

J is TRBJ2-5 and V is TRBV7-2; D uncertain. Between the trimmed V and J ends, which lost 4 bases and 7 bases, there was a span of 7 bases. The CDR3 length is 11 residues. The germline CDR1 and CDR2 sequences are SGHTA and FQGNSA. The CDR3 loop is CASSSSVTQYF. In DNA, the CDR3 is TGTGCCAGCAGCTCGTCCGTGACCCAGTACTTC.